Listed below are T cell receptor beta chains from one sample, sequenced in a study of T cell repertoires in cytomegalovirus infection. No antigen has been identified for these receptors. In TCRdb, the reads were re-called with MiXCR into one record per CDR3 protein. The sample records roughly 78,000 distinct CDR3 sequences, around 37% being singletons. The source was CD8+ T cells from cultured PBMCs, collected from culture after CMV antigen stimulation. Receptor source: a human donor in good health (CMV status not recorded). Some clones in this sample may be carry-over from other donors' samples. The CDR3 runs from the conserved cysteine through the conserved F or W. A D gene is named only where the DNA matches it firmly. Clone size is stated in some rows and not others, as once, few, many or a class when expanded.

v_gene: TRBV5-6; abundance: few; j_gene: TRBJ2-5; d_gene: NA; CDR3nt: TGTGCCAGCAGCTTCCCCGCCGGTGAGACCCAGTACTTC; CDR3aa: CASSFPAGETQYF
v_gene: TRBV13; abundance: NA; j_gene: TRBJ1-6; d_gene: NA; CDR3nt: TGTGCCAGCAGCTTACCGGGTGGGGACGATTCACCCCTCCACTTT; CDR3aa: CASSLPGGDDSPLHF
v_gene: TRBV7-9; abundance: NA; j_gene: TRBJ1-1; d_gene: TRBD1; CDR3nt: TGTGCCAGCAGCTTCCCGGAGGGGGCCAACACTGAAGCTTTCTTT; CDR3aa: CASSFPEGANTEAFF
v_gene: TRBV10-3; abundance: NA; j_gene: TRBJ2-3; d_gene: TRBD2; CDR3nt: TGTGCCACCGGACTAGCGGGGGAGCCCTTAATGAGCACAGATACGCAGTATTTT; CDR3aa: CATGLAGEPLMSTDTQYF
v_gene: TRBV6-1; abundance: NA; j_gene: TRBJ2-5; d_gene: TRBD2; CDR3nt: TGTGCCAGCAATTCTTGGGGGAGGGCAGGCCAAGAGACCCAGTACTTC; CDR3aa: CASNSWGRAGQETQYF
v_gene: TRBV29-1; abundance: NA; j_gene: TRBJ1-2; d_gene: NA; CDR3nt: TGCAGCGCTGTAACCGGGGGGGGCTACACCTTC; CDR3aa: CSAVTGGGYTF
v_gene: TRBV2; abundance: NA; j_gene: TRBJ1-5; d_gene: NA; CDR3nt: TGTGCCAGCAGTGAACTGGGGGCGAGGGATCAGCCCCAGCATTTT; CDR3aa: CASSELGARDQPQHF
v_gene: TRBV10-3; abundance: NA; j_gene: TRBJ1-1; d_gene: NA; CDR3nt: TGTGCCATCAGTGACGAGGGGAACACTGAAGCTTTCTTT; CDR3aa: CAISDEGNTEAFF
v_gene: TRBV27; abundance: few; j_gene: TRBJ2-5; d_gene: NA; CDR3nt: TGTGCCAGCAGTCGAAGGGGCGCGTACCAAGAGACCCAGTACTTC; CDR3aa: CASSRRGAYQETQYF
v_gene: TRBV7-9; abundance: few; j_gene: TRBJ2-2; d_gene: NA; CDR3nt: TGTGCCAGCAGCTTTCCTTCTGGGTTATCCTTATCCGGGGAGCTGTTTTTT; CDR3aa: CASSFPSGLSLSGELFF
v_gene: TRBV27; abundance: NA; j_gene: TRBJ1-5; d_gene: TRBD1; CDR3nt: TGTGCCAGCAGTCTGGGACAGGGAAATAGCAATCAGCCCCAGCATTTT; CDR3aa: CASSLGQGNSNQPQHF
v_gene: TRBV7-8; abundance: few; j_gene: TRBJ2-2; d_gene: TRBD2; CDR3nt: TGTGCCAGCAGCCCACATCCGGGACTAGCGGTCCGAGACGGGGAGCTGTTTTTT; CDR3aa: CASSPHPGLAVRDGELFF
v_gene: TRBV7-9; abundance: NA; j_gene: TRBJ2-3; d_gene: TRBD1; CDR3nt: TGTGCCAGCAGCTTAGTGGGCAGGACAGGGTTTACAGATACGCAGTATTTT; CDR3aa: CASSLVGRTGFTDTQYF
v_gene: TRBV7-6; abundance: once; j_gene: TRBJ2-7; d_gene: TRBD1; CDR3nt: TGTGCCAGCAGCCCAAATCTCGGGACAGGGGTCCACGAGCAGTACTTC; CDR3aa: CASSPNLGTGVHEQYF
v_gene: TRBV28; abundance: few; j_gene: TRBJ2-1; d_gene: NA; CDR3nt: TGTGCCAGCAGTTTCGTGGGGGACGGGAATGAGCAGTTCTTC; CDR3aa: CASSFVGDGNEQFF
v_gene: TRBV27; abundance: NA; j_gene: TRBJ2-3; d_gene: NA; CDR3nt: TGTGCCACCATAGGGGGGTGGGCAGATACGCAGTATTTT; CDR3aa: CATIGGWADTQYF
v_gene: TRBV6-5; abundance: NA; j_gene: TRBJ2-5; d_gene: NA; CDR3nt: TGTGCCAGCAGTTATGGCCAAATGGAGAAAGAGACCCAGTACTTC; CDR3aa: CASSYGQMEKETQYF
v_gene: TRBV7-2; abundance: few; j_gene: TRBJ2-3; d_gene: TRBD2; CDR3nt: TGTGCCGGCAGCCCGGGGGGGGGACCCACAGATACGCAGTATTTT; CDR3aa: CAGSPGGGPTDTQYF
v_gene: TRBV6-6; abundance: NA; j_gene: TRBJ2-7; d_gene: NA; CDR3nt: TGTGCCAGCAGTTACGAGCAGGGGGACTTGTACTCCTACGAGCAGTACTTC; CDR3aa: CASSYEQGDLYSYEQYF
v_gene: TRBV7-2; abundance: NA; j_gene: TRBJ2-3; d_gene: NA; CDR3nt: TGTGCCAGCAGCTTATACGTTATGGCGGAGGTCACAGATACGCAGTATTTT; CDR3aa: CASSLYVMAEVTDTQYF
v_gene: TRBV27; abundance: few; j_gene: TRBJ2-1; d_gene: TRBD1; CDR3nt: TGTGCCAGCAGTTTAAGGGGGCCTTCCTCCTACAATGAGCAGTTCTTC; CDR3aa: CASSLRGPSSYNEQFF
v_gene: TRBV19; abundance: NA; j_gene: TRBJ1-5; d_gene: NA; CDR3nt: TGTGCCAGTAGTACAACGGGGGCGTATCAGCCCCAGCATTTT; CDR3aa: CASSTTGAYQPQHF
v_gene: TRBV7-2; abundance: NA; j_gene: TRBJ2-5; d_gene: NA; CDR3nt: TGTGCCAGCAGCTTAGTGGGGGTTGGGGGGCCACCCCAAGAGACCCAGTACTTC; CDR3aa: CASSLVGVGGPPQETQYF
v_gene: TRBV7-9; abundance: NA; j_gene: TRBJ1-1; d_gene: NA; CDR3nt: TGTGCCAGCAGCTATCCGACAGGAGTGAACACTGAAGCTTTCTTT; CDR3aa: CASSYPTGVNTEAFF
v_gene: TRBV7-6; abundance: many; j_gene: TRBJ1-1; d_gene: NA; CDR3nt: TGTGCCAGCAGCTTTTCCAGCAACACTGAAGCTTTCTTT; CDR3aa: CASSFSSNTEAFF
v_gene: TRBV7-9; abundance: NA; j_gene: TRBJ1-1; d_gene: NA; CDR3nt: TGTGCCAGCAGCTTAGTCAGCGAAGCTTTCTTT; CDR3aa: CASSLVSEAFF
v_gene: TRBV29-1; abundance: few; j_gene: TRBJ1-1; d_gene: NA; CDR3nt: TGCAGCGTTGCCTGGACGAACACTGAAGCTTTCTTT; CDR3aa: CSVAWTNTEAFF
v_gene: TRBV2; abundance: few; j_gene: TRBJ2-3; d_gene: TRBD2; CDR3nt: TGTGCCAGCAGTGAAGGTTCGGGACTAAGCACAGATACGCAGTATTTT; CDR3aa: CASSEGSGLSTDTQYF
v_gene: TRBV4-3; abundance: NA; j_gene: TRBJ2-7; d_gene: NA; CDR3nt: TGCGCCAGCAGCCCGAGTAGACTAAATTCCTACGAGCAGTACTTC; CDR3aa: CASSPSRLNSYEQYF
v_gene: TRBV20-1; abundance: NA; j_gene: TRBJ2-1; d_gene: NA; CDR3nt: TGCAGTGCTAGGGACACTGAGGGTTGGGCCTACAATGAGCAGTTCTTC; CDR3aa: CSARDTEGWAYNEQFF
v_gene: TRBV5-6; abundance: NA; j_gene: TRBJ2-1; d_gene: TRBD2; CDR3nt: TGTGCCAGCAGCTTCGAACTAGCGGGGGTTAATGAGCAGTTCTTC; CDR3aa: CASSFELAGVNEQFF
v_gene: TRBV7-8; abundance: many; j_gene: TRBJ2-2; d_gene: NA; CDR3nt: TGTGCCAGCAGCCTGACGACAGGGAACACCGGGGAGCTGTTTTTT; CDR3aa: CASSLTTGNTGELFF
v_gene: TRBV10-3; abundance: NA; j_gene: TRBJ2-3; d_gene: TRBD2; CDR3nt: TGTGCCATCGGTCTAGCGGGGGGACTTCGCACAGATACGCAGTATTTT; CDR3aa: CAIGLAGGLRTDTQYF
v_gene: TRBV7-8; abundance: few; j_gene: TRBJ2-1; d_gene: TRBD2; CDR3nt: TGTGCCAGCAGCTTAGGTGTGGGACTAGCGATTCACAATGAGCAGTTCTTC; CDR3aa: CASSLGVGLAIHNEQFF
v_gene: TRBV25-1; abundance: NA; j_gene: TRBJ1-6; d_gene: NA; CDR3nt: TGTGCCAGCAGTGAACTTCGGCAGGGTTATAATTCACCCCTCCACTTT; CDR3aa: CASSELRQGYNSPLHF
v_gene: TRBV4-1; abundance: NA; j_gene: TRBJ2-1; d_gene: TRBD1; CDR3nt: TGCGCCAGCAGCCCTCGCTCGACAGGGGGCTCCTACAATGAGCAGTTCTTC; CDR3aa: CASSPRSTGGSYNEQFF
v_gene: TRBV10-3; abundance: few; j_gene: TRBJ1-2; d_gene: NA; CDR3nt: TGTGCCATCAATGGAGGGTCTGGCTATGGCTACACCTTC; CDR3aa: CAINGGSGYGYTF
v_gene: TRBV12-3/TRBV12-4; abundance: few; j_gene: TRBJ1-6; d_gene: TRBD1; CDR3nt: TGTGCCAGCAGTTTTGACAGGGCGAAGTCACCCCTCCACTTT; CDR3aa: CASSFDRAKSPLHF
v_gene: TRBV27; abundance: NA; j_gene: TRBJ2-3; d_gene: NA; CDR3nt: TGTGCCAGCAGTTTATCGATAGGGACAGATACGCAGTATTTT; CDR3aa: CASSLSIGTDTQYF